This T cell receptor (beta chain) was captured in a study of shared clonotypes between healthy human individuals (dated by TCRdb to the early 2020s). Study-level background: The cohort comprised two women and a few men aged 18 to 49 years. For each donor, CD4 naive and CD4 memory were each given three plates, CD8 naive was given two plates, and CD8 memory was given one plate. To estimate repertoire size and how much clonotype sharing occurs between individuals, the study deeply sequenced the blood TCR repertoires of five healthy adults. Different laboratories and diverse techniques were used to prepare libraries and sequence TCR repertoires, to increase sequencing depth and limit assay-specific biases. Per donor, leukapheresis produced somewhere between about 0.8 and 9 billion PBMCs. Overall study outcomes, separate from this receptor: Larger estimated clonotype richness was generally found for naive subsets than for memory subsets. Only blood was sampled, and tissue TCR repertoires likely differ from those in blood. Pairwise subsampling indicated that sequencing depth was expected to affect the degree of clonotype sharing among donors. Higher generation probabilities were observed for clonotypes shared by all four sorted-subset donors than for non-shared clonotypes. When several donors were compared, the shared fraction of clonotypes was around 5% for naive CD4, less than 4% for naive CD8, roughly 2.5% for memory CD4, and 0.35% to 0.4% for memory CD8. Rarefaction of sorted-subset datasets indicated incomplete sequencing despite the large sequencing depth. Because the study included only a small number of donors, the genetic and exposure-history diversity represented was limited.

Healthy HIV-negative adults with no recently reported acute infections or vaccinations were included as donors. Only Caucasian adults living in Nashville, Tennessee, USA were represented among the donors. CD4+ T cells were enriched by magnetic negative selection; naive cells were then positively selected on CD45RA, and the negative fraction formed the memory subset. After blood collection by leukapheresis, PBMCs were isolated using Ficoll-Histopaque density gradient centrifugation and then cryopreserved in the vapor phase of liquid nitrogen. Purity and quantity of every magnetically sorted T cell population were checked by analytical flow cytometry. From each sorted fraction, genomic DNA was isolated and quantified by UV absorbance on a Nanodrop 2000c. As regards this clone: Its specific antigen is unknown. No base qualities exist here, and no much larger clone lies one base off it.

According to the germline V gene, CDR1 reads SNHLY and CDR2 reads FYNNEI. Between the V and J ends, shortened by 0 bases and 6 bases respectively, the junction contains 15 bases. Its CDR3 holds 15 amino acids, cysteine through phenylalanine. The retained sequence is limited to the CDR3, 45 bases, with the frame set at the first base. TCR CDR3 regions were amplified from genomic DNA by multiplex PCR using the deep immunoSEQ assay. For each cell subset, the extracted genomic DNA was distributed evenly across all wells of several immunoSEQ 96-well plates, and each plate served as one replicate. For sorted subsets, each replicate PCR was loaded with 200 ng genomic DNA, equivalent to 25,000 to 35,000 T cell genomes. The purified libraries were quantified using a Qubit 3.0 fluorometer, sized with a Bioanalyzer 2100, and then quantified again using the KAPA Library Quantification kit. Every immunoSEQ 96-well plate was sequenced on a dedicated single-read 150-cycle Illumina NextSeq 550 flow cell. Regarding the original processing steps: Because the immunoSEQ output included only junctional sequences and no quality scores, the filtering could not be the same as the filtering used for full-length reads. To assign V/J genes and CDR3, sequences were annotated using PyIR, a Python wrapper for IgBLAST v1.9, with IMGT germline references. Any read was removed if the V/J assignment was weak (E-value above 1e-6), the CDR3 was missing, or the read contained stop codons, out-of-frame junctions, or ambiguous translated residues. V3J clonotypes were defined as sequences sharing an identical inferred V gene, J gene, and CDR3 amino acid sequence. Percentage overlap between repertoires was computed as shared unique clonotypes divided by the size of the smaller repertoire. RTK rarefaction, the Chao1 estimator, and Recon v2.1 estimates of unobserved clonotypes were used to assess repertoire richness. For all TCRbeta clonotypes obtained by the gDNA method from four donors, generation probabilities were computed with OLGA. TCRdb retrieved this table from immuneACCESS and kept in-frame rearrangements only. Not all clones are present; in checked studies, unresolved V genes account for under half, and no reason is known for the remainder. V, J and clone size were drawn from that table, and D and trimming were deduced from the DNA. For this sample the table gives over a million clones, of which roughly 74% were detected only once. The top ten hold 0.5% to 0.65% of the sample.

Sequencing used memory CD4+ T cells from PBMCs. Interpreted using the paper, the cell subset or site label stands for: CD45RA-negative fraction. Rearrangement joined TRBV2 to TRBJ2-7; the D gene is unclear. The sequence was collected from a man between 18 and 35 years old in good health. Some clones in this sample may be carry-over from other donors' samples. The CDR3 region has the sequence CASSEAGHVLREQYF. The nucleotide sequence is TGTGCCAGCAGTGAAGCAGGCCACGTCCTACGCGAGCAGTACTTC.